This TCR beta chain was captured in a study of blood T cell repertoires in COVID-19. Study-level background: Whether acute or convalescent, the COVID-19 samples came from the United States, Italy and Spain. PBMCs, B-cell-depleted T cells, or T cells were the source of the cDNA or gDNA that made up the material.

Authors' methods: Nucleated cell number was recorded as an estimate derived from reference gene primer amplification. Sequencing was performed with immunoSEQ multiplex PCR; in TCRdb, only in-frame clones are kept and a portion is missing. That table furnishes V, J and clone size, whereas the DNA furnished D and trimming. The data hold some 400,000 clones, with approximately 87% observed a single time. Seattle's enrolled individuals joined amid active infection and were then monitored longitudinally. CDR3 length: 16 amino acids. Germline V gene lookup returns CDR1 MRHNA and CDR2 SNTAGT. V trimming: 5 bases; J trimming: 5 bases; junction bases outside the gene matches: 12.

The receptor was derived from a woman in her twenties or thirties with COVID-19, enrolled during active disease. The sequenced material came from peripheral blood. This rearrangement joins TRBV6-4 to TRBJ2-7; 10 bases are a match to TRBD2. CDR3 nucleotide sequence: TGTGCCAGCAGTCGCCTAGCGGGAGATTTTAGCCACGAGCAGTACTTC. Amino acids: CASSRLAGDFSHEQYF.